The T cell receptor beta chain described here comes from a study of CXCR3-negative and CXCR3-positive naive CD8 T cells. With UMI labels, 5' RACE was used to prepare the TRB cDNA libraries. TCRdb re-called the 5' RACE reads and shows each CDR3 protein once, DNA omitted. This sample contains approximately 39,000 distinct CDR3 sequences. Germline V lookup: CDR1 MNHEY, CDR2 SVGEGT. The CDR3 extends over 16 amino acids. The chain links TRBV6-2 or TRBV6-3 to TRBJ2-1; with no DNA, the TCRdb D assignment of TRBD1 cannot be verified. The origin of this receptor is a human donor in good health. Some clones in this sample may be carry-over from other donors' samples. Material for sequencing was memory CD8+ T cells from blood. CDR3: CASSYSAGQTYNEQFF.